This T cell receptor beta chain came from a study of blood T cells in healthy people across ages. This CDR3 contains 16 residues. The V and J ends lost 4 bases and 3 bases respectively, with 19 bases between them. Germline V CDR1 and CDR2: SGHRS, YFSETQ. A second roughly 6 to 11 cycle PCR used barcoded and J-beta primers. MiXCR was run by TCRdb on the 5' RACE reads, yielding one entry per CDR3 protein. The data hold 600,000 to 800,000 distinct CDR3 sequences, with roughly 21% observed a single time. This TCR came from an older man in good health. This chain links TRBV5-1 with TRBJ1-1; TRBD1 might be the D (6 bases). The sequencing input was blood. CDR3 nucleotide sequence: TGCGCCAGCAGCCCGATCCGGGGGGGCAGGGACACTGAAGCTTTCTTT. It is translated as CASSPIRGGRDTEAFF.